The 12 T cell receptor beta chains below come from one sample, sequenced in a study of neurological immune-mediated disorders. One entry per CDR3 protein results from TCRdb running MiXCR on the 5' RACE reads. Of 25,000 to 30,000 distinct CDR3 sequences in the sample, under 8% were seen once. The sequencing sample was made of PBMCs. The receptors derive from a woman aged 50 to 65 in good health.

This clonotype was observed many times. The chain is built from TRBV4-2 and TRBJ1-6; D is undetermined. Germline V gene data show CDR1 as LGHNA and CDR2 as YNFKEQ. The CDR3 runs 16 residues. V was shortened by 0 bases and J by 12 bases, with 18 bases between the two germline ends. The CDR3 sequence: CASSQEGTGTGLPLHF. CDR3 coding DNA: TGTGCCAGCAGCCAAGAGGGTACGGGAACGGGGTTACCCCTCCACTTT.

This clonotype was detected ten times or more. The chain links TRBV5-5 to TRBJ1-5; D gene unclear. CDR3 length: 13 residues. V was pared by 0 bases and J by 5 bases, with 6 bases between. From germline, CDR1 is SGHKS and CDR2 YYEKEE (reference sequence). The CDR3 loop is CASSLDWDQPQHF. Written as DNA, the CDR3 is TGTGCCAGCAGCTTGGATTGGGATCAGCCCCAGCATTTT.

This clonotype was detected ten times or more. The chain joins TRBV5-1 to TRBJ2-7; TRBD1 is a possible D gene (6 bases). The germline V gene has CDR1 SGHRS and CDR2 YFSETQ. This CDR3 has 14 residues. The germline V and J ends were trimmed by 2 bases and 3 bases, with 12 bases remaining between them. In nucleotides, the CDR3 is TGCGCCAGCAGCTTTGAAGGGACACGCTACGAGCAGTACTTC. Translation: CASSFEGTRYEQYF.

In its sample, this clonotype was seen many times. The chain uses TRBV5-1 and TRBJ2-2; D is uncertain. The CDR3 has 13 amino acids. With 1 base removed from V and 3 bases from J, the gap between germline ends came to 4 bases. The germline CDR1 and CDR2 sequences are SGHRS and YFSETQ. The CDR3 bases are TGCGCCAGCAGCTTGATGGACACCGGGGAGCTGTTTTTT. Protein sequence: CASSLMDTGELFF.

This clonotype was seen at least ten times. The chain uses TRBV5-1 and TRBJ2-5; no clear D. Per the germline V gene, CDR1 is SGHRS and CDR2 is YFSETQ. The CDR3 runs to 14 residues. Trimming shortened V by 2 bases and J by 2 bases, and 10 bases separated the two germline ends. Written as DNA, the CDR3 is TGCGCCAGCAGCTTAGGCCAGGAACAAGAGACCCAGTACTTC. This sequence encodes CASSLGQEQETQYF. The full variable domain, completed using reference TRBV5-1 and TRBJ2-5, is KAGVTQTPRYLIKTRGQQVTLSCSPISGHRSVSWYQQTPGQGLQFLFEYFSETQRNKGNFPGRFSGRQFSNSRSEMNVSTLELGDSALYLCASSLGQEQETQYFGPGTRLLVL.

There are many counts of this clonotype. The chain joins TRBV20-1 to TRBJ1-3, with D perhaps TRBD1 (5 bases). Trimming left V 1 base short and J 8 bases short, with 18 bases between. The CDR3 covers 15 residues. Germline-derived CDR1 and CDR2 are DFQATT and SNEGSKA (reference sequence). The CDR3 loop reads CSARARDGRSDTIYF. The CDR3 coding sequence is TGCAGTGCTAGAGCCCGGGACGGTCGGTCAGACACCATATATTTT.

This clonotype is labeled as medium-sized (0.01 to 0.1%). J is TRBJ2-1 and V is TRBV20-1; TRBD2 matches at 9 bases. V lost 0 bases, J lost 8 bases, and 5 bases stayed unmatched. The CDR3 covers 14 residues. From germline, CDR1 is DFQATT and CDR2 SNEGSKA (reference sequence). CDR3 region: CSARDAGGVDEQFF. The DNA for the CDR3 is TGCAGTGCTAGAGATGCGGGAGGGGTTGATGAGCAGTTCTTC.

In this sample, this clonotype turned up many times. The genes are TRBV7-9 and TRBJ2-7; tentative D call: TRBD2 (5 bases). There are 14 residues in the CDR3. The ends were cut back, 4 bases at V and 2 bases at J, with 12 bases in the middle. The V gene's germline CDR1 is SEHNR and CDR2 FQNEAQ (reference sequence). This chain's CDR3 is CASSSRGSAYEQYF. The CDR3 region has the DNA TGTGCCAGCAGCTCCCGGGGTTCCGCCTACGAGCAGTACTTC. Based on the CDR3 plus reference TRBV7-9 and TRBJ2-7, the full variable domain is DTGVSQNPRHKITKRGQNVTFRCDPISEHNRLYWYRQTLGQGPEFLTYFQNEAQLEKSRLLSDRFSAERPKGSFSTLEIQRTEQGDSAMYLCASSSRGSAYEQYFGPGTRLTVT.

This chain links TRBV9 with TRBJ2-1, with 7 bases matching TRBD1. The CDR3 runs 13 residues. V was pared by 4 bases and J by 7 bases, with 5 bases of the junction left unmatched. Germline lookup yields CDR1 SGDLS and CDR2 YYNGEE. DNA for the CDR3: TGTGCCAGCAGCCTTACAGGGGTAAATGAGCAGTTCTTC. This encodes CASSLTGVNEQFF.

This clonotype was recorded at least ten times. One end of the junction varies from germline; a read error may be responsible. The chain has TRBV7-2 and TRBJ2-1, with TRBD2 identical over 12 bases. Germline-derived CDR1 and CDR2 are SGHTA and FQGNSA. The CDR3 runs 15 residues. Here the CDR3 DNA reads TGTGCCAGCAGCTCCGGACTAGCGGGGTACAGTGAGCAGTTCTTC. Translating it yields CASSSGLAGYSEQFF. Complete variable domain (other parts from reference TRBV7-2 and TRBJ2-1): GAGVSQSPSNKVTEKGKDVELRCDPISGHTALYWYRQSLGQGLEFLIYFQGNSAPDKSGLPSDRFSAERTGGSVSTLTIQRTQQEDSAVYLCASSSGLAGYSEQFFGPGTRLTVL.

The chain combines TRBV5-4 with TRBJ1-1, with D unclear. CDR3 size: 14 residues. The germline V gene has CDR1 SGHNT and CDR2 YYREEE (reference sequence). Trimming pared 3 bases from V and 1 base from J, leaving 10 bases between. CDR3 amino acids: CASSSEGRNTEAFF. The CDR3 region has the DNA TGTGCCAGCAGCTCCGAGGGCAGGAACACTGAAGCTTTCTTT.

This clonotype was seen a few times. The chain carries TRBV6-1 and TRBJ2-7; 7 bases match TRBD2. V lost 4 bases to trimming and J lost 0 bases; unmatched junction nucleotides: 9. The CDR3 has 16 amino acids. Germline V gives CDR1 MNHNS, CDR2 SASEGT. The CDR3 nucleotides are TGTGCCAGCAGTGCCGGAAGCGGGATTATCTCCTACGAGCAGTACTTC. Amino acids: CASSAGSGIISYEQYF.